Listed below are T cell receptor beta chains from one sample, sequenced in a study of blood T cell repertoires in COVID-19. The data were produced by immunoSEQ multiplex PCR, yet TCRdb's version contains in-frame clones alone and is incomplete. In the table there are about 200,000 clones, around three quarters of which are singletons. What was sequenced was peripheral blood. The origin of the receptors is a woman in her 70s with acute or convalescent COVID-19. Each CDR3 is given with its conserved first and last residue. The order of the fields is V gene, clone size, D gene, J gene, CDR3 length, CDR3 DNA, CDR3 protein. The D gene is left open where the match is weak. Some rows have no size entry. The others give once, few or many, or a class for an expanded clone.

>TRBV10-2|.|.|TRBJ1-6|15
TGCGCCAGCAGTAACTCGGACTTCTATAATTCACCCCTCCACTTT
CASSNSDFYNSPLHF
>TRBV6-5|.|.|TRBJ1-2|13
TGTGCCAGCAGTTACTCCTTGGGGAGCGGCTACACCTTC
CASSYSLGSGYTF
>TRBV11-2|few|TRBD1|TRBJ2-1|16
TGTGCCAGCAGCCTAAACCCGGGACAGGGGGTATATGAGCAGTTCTTC
CASSLNPGQGVYEQFF
>TRBV3-1/TRBV3-2|few|TRBD2|TRBJ2-6|18
TGTGCCAGCAGCCCGAGACTAGCGGGTGCCTCTGGGGCCAACGTCCTGACTTTC
CASSPRLAGASGANVLTF
>TRBV27|.|.|TRBJ2-6|17
TGTGCCAGCAGTCCAGCGGGCTTTTTTATCGGGGCCAACGTCCTGACTTTC
CASSPAGFFIGANVLTF
>TRBV6-5|.|TRBD2|TRBJ2-5|14
TGTGCCGGAGCCCCAGCGGGGGGGAAAGAGACCCAGTACTTC
CAGAPAGGKETQYF
>TRBV9|.|.|TRBJ2-2|14
TGTGCCAGCAGCGTAGATGGCATCACCGGGGAGCTGTTTTTT
CASSVDGITGELFF
>TRBV4-1|.|TRBD1|TRBJ2-3|13
TGCGCCAGCCTGGGGCAGGGGGCAGATACGCAGTATTTT
CASLGQGADTQYF
>TRBV7-2|.|TRBD1|TRBJ2-2|15
TGTGCCAGCAGCGACAGGGGCCGGAACACCGGGGAGCTGTTTTTT
CASSDRGRNTGELFF
>TRBV5-1|once|TRBD1|TRBJ2-7|15
TGCGCCAGCAGCGACGGGACAGGCCCTCCTCCCGAGCAGTACTTC
CASSDGTGPPPEQYF
>TRBV29-1|.|TRBD2|TRBJ2-5|12
TGCAGCGTTACGACTAGCCGCGAGACCCAGTACTTC
CSVTTSRETQYF
>TRBV4-1|.|.|TRBJ2-7|16
TGCGCCAGCAGCCAAGTAGGATTCCGCGGATCCTACGAGCAGTACTTC
CASSQVGFRGSYEQYF
>TRBV10-3|.|TRBD1|TRBJ2-2|14
TGTGCCATCAAACAAACGACAGGGAACGGGGAGCTGTTTTTT
CAIKQTTGNGELFF
>TRBV7-8|.|.|TRBJ2-5|16
TGTGCCAGCAGCCAATTGGAGGGATTGTACCAAGAGACCCAGTACTTC
CASSQLEGLYQETQYF
>TRBV10-3|.|.|TRBJ1-1|13
TGTGCCATCAGACAGAATATGAACACTGAAGCTTTCTTT
CAIRQNMNTEAFF
>TRBV6-5|.|.|TRBJ1-5|15
TGTGCCAGCAGACCGACAGTCCCGGGCAATCAGCCCCAGCATTTT
CASRPTVPGNQPQHF
>TRBV5-1|.|TRBD1|TRBJ2-2|15
TGCGCCAGCAGCTTGCCACAGGGGGGAACCGGGGAGCTGTTTTTT
CASSLPQGGTGELFF
>TRBV12-3/TRBV12-4|.|.|TRBJ2-7|12
TGTGCCAGCTCCCCGGACACTTACGAGCAGTACTTC
CASSPDTYEQYF
>TRBV5-1|.|.|TRBJ1-6|18
TGCGCCAGCAGCTTGCGTGACAGCTTAAGCTCCTATAATTCACCCCTCCACTTT
CASSLRDSLSSYNSPLHF
>TRBV6-2/TRBV6-3|few|TRBD2|TRBJ2-5|16
TGTGCCAGCAGTTACTATTCTCAGCGGGGACAAGAGACCCAGTACTTC
CASSYYSQRGQETQYF
>TRBV4-3|.|TRBD1|TRBJ1-4|15
TGCGCCAGCAGCAACACCGGGACAGGGGATGAAAAACTGTTTTTT
CASSNTGTGDEKLFF
>TRBV6-5|many|TRBD2|TRBJ2-7|12
TGTGCCACCGGACTAGGTATCTACGAGCAGTACTTC
CATGLGIYEQYF
>TRBV6-4|once|TRBD1|TRBJ2-6|20
TGTGCCAGCAGTAGAAGGTTGTGGACAGGGGGGCTCTCTGGGGCCAACGTCCTGACTTTC
CASSRRLWTGGLSGANVLTF
>TRBV5-1|.|.|TRBJ2-5|16
TGCGCCAGCAGCTTGGTTTGGACAGCCGGTTCTGGGACCCAGTACTTC
CASSLVWTAGSGTQYF
>TRBV9|.|TRBD1|TRBJ1-1|18
TGTGCCAGCAGCGTAGCTACAGGGACAGGAGATTGGGTCACTGAAGCTTTCTTT
CASSVATGTGDWVTEAFF
>TRBV5-1|.|.|TRBJ1-5|13
TGCGCCAGCAGCTTGGCCGCGGGTCAGCCCCAGCATTTT
CASSLAAGQPQHF
>TRBV3-1/TRBV3-2|.|TRBD2|TRBJ2-5|13
TGTGCCAGCAGCCTCCTAGGGGCGGGGGCCCAGTACTTC
CASSLLGAGAQYF
>TRBV5-4|.|TRBD2|TRBJ2-4|13
TGTGCCAGCAGCTTACGGGGGGAAAACATTCAGTACTTC
CASSLRGENIQYF
>TRBV7-2|.|TRBD2|TRBJ2-3|16
TGTGCCAGCAGCCTTCTAGCGGGGGGGCCCCCAGATACGCAGTATTTT
CASSLLAGGPPDTQYF
>TRBV5-1|.|TRBD1|TRBJ2-7|16
TGCGCCAGCAGTTCCCGGAGGGACAGGGGGCCGAACGAGCAGTACTTC
CASSSRRDRGPNEQYF
>TRBV5-1|.|.|TRBJ2-7|11
TGCGCCAGCAGCTCCCGGTACGAGCAGTACTTC
CASSSRYEQYF
>TRBV27|.|.|TRBJ1-5|13
TGTGCCGCCGGCGGGGGCAGGGATCAGCCCCAGCATTTT
CAAGGGRDQPQHF
>TRBV10-2|few|.|TRBJ1-5|13
TGCGCCAGCAGTGAGGGGGCCGGGCAGCCCCAGCATTTT
CASSEGAGQPQHF
>TRBV25-1|.|.|TRBJ1-5|14
TGTGCCAGCAGTGAACTAGTAGCGAATCAGCCCCAGCATTTT
CASSELVANQPQHF
>TRBV3-1/TRBV3-2|.|TRBD2|TRBJ2-1|17
TGTGCCAGCAGCCAAGATGTCCGTAGCGGGGGGGCGAATGAGCAGTTCTTC
CASSQDVRSGGANEQFF
>TRBV30|.|.|TRBJ1-6|16
TGTGCCTGGAAACCCAGAGACACCTCCGATAATTCACCCCTCCACTTT
CAWKPRDTSDNSPLHF
>TRBV10-3|.|.|TRBJ2-7|11
TGTGCCATCAGTGCGCGAATTGAGCAGTACTTC
CAISARIEQYF
>TRBV30|.|.|TRBJ1-1|14
TGTGCCTGGAGTGTACGGGGGAGGCGAACTGAAGCTTTCTTT
CAWSVRGRRTEAFF
>TRBV4-3|.|TRBD2|TRBJ2-3|17
TGCGCCAGCAGCCAAGGGACGGGACTAGCGGGGAGAGATACGCAGTATTTT
CASSQGTGLAGRDTQYF
>TRBV4-1|.|TRBD2|TRBJ2-5|17
TGCGCCAGCAGCCTCAATTCCGGGACTAGCGGACAAGAGACCCAGTACTTC
CASSLNSGTSGQETQYF
>TRBV7-2|once|.|TRBJ1-1|16
TGTGCCAGCAGCGTCAGTTCCCAGGACAGGAACACTGAAGCTTTCTTT
CASSVSSQDRNTEAFF
>TRBV6-2/TRBV6-3|.|TRBD2|TRBJ2-5|22
TGTGCCAGCATCCCAGCGGGGCGCCCCGGGACTAGACGAGGCGCAGTCCAAGAGACCCAGTACTTC
CASIPAGRPGTRRGAVQETQYF
>TRBV30|few|.|TRBJ1-6|13
TGTGCCTGGAGTCAGGCGGGGAATTCACCCCTCCACTTT
CAWSQAGNSPLHF
>TRBV9|.|TRBD2|TRBJ2-1|15
TGTGCCAGCAGCGCACTAGCGGGGGGGTGGAATGAGCAGTTCTTC
CASSALAGGWNEQFF
>TRBV2|.|.|TRBJ1-2|13
TGTGCCAGCGGAGGAGCCCGCCTATATGGCTACACCTTC
CASGGARLYGYTF
>TRBV13|.|.|TRBJ2-3|13
TGTGCCAGCAGAGGGAAGGGAGCAGATACGCAGTATTTT
CASRGKGADTQYF
>TRBV5-1|.|TRBD2|TRBJ2-2|16
TGCGCCAGCAGCGCCCGACTAGCGGTGAACACCGGGGAGCTGTTTTTT
CASSARLAVNTGELFF
>TRBV6-5|once|.|TRBJ2-2|15
TGTGCCAGCAGGTACTCCCTCAGGGGTACCGGGGAGCTGTTTTTT
CASRYSLRGTGELFF
>TRBV10-3|few|.|TRBJ2-1|16
TGTGCCATCAGTGAGCGGGAATCTCGCGGTTACAATGAGCAGTTCTTC
CAISERESRGYNEQFF
>TRBV5-4|.|.|TRBJ2-3|16
TGTGCCAGCAGCCTAGAGATGGGGCAGGGCACAGATACGCAGTATTTT
CASSLEMGQGTDTQYF
>TRBV7-3|.|TRBD2|TRBJ2-5|17
TGTGCCAGCAGCCCAAGGGGGAGCGGGGGGGCCGGAGAGACCCAGTACTTC
CASSPRGSGGAGETQYF
>TRBV3-1/TRBV3-2|.|.|TRBJ1-3|14
TGTGCCAGCAGCGTACAGGGCTCTGGAAACACCATATATTTT
CASSVQGSGNTIYF
>TRBV5-1|.|TRBD1|TRBJ2-7|15
TGCGCCAGCGCAACCCCGGGACAGGGGGCTTACGAGCAGTACTTC
CASATPGQGAYEQYF
>TRBV5-1|many|TRBD1|TRBJ2-3|15
TGCGCCAGCAGCCCGGACAGGGCAAGCACAGATACGCAGTATTTT
CASSPDRASTDTQYF
>TRBV5-6|.|.|TRBJ1-5|15
TGTGCCAGCAGCTTCGGGGTTCTCGGCAATCAGCCCCAGCATTTT
CASSFGVLGNQPQHF
>TRBV7-3|.|TRBD2|TRBJ2-1|15
TGTGCCAGCAGCTTAGTTAGCGGGGGGTACAATGAGCAGTTCTTC
CASSLVSGGYNEQFF
>TRBV9|.|.|TRBJ2-1|15
TGTGCCAGCAGCGTAGCGGCGCTAGCCGCCAATGAGCAGTTCTTC
CASSVAALAANEQFF
>TRBV5-1|.|TRBD1|TRBJ1-2|13
TGCGCCAGCAGCGTGACAGGGTCCTATGGCTACACCTTC
CASSVTGSYGYTF
>TRBV3-1/TRBV3-2|.|.|TRBJ1-2|14
TGTGCCAGCAGCCAAGTCGACAGATCCTATGGCTACACCTTC
CASSQVDRSYGYTF